Below, one T cell receptor beta chain is given with its context. What it binds is unknown. This specimen comes from a study of vaccination effects on CD4 cells after COVID-19. This CDR3 contains 14 residues. Germline CDR1 reads SGHTA; CDR2 reads FQGNSA. The V end lost 1 base, the J end lost 2 bases, and 8 bases lay between the germline ends. General study findings and limits: In people who had recovered, most post-vaccine spike-reactive clones were new vaccine-induced clones. Sampling in the study covered few convalescent patients and included no early post-infection timepoints. Marked clonal contraction was seen in infection- and vaccine-induced clones late after vaccination.

Before sequencing took place, the ViraFEST assay used viral peptide pools to expand antigen-specific CD4+ T cells. The culture ran for about 11 days, and then CD4+ T cells were isolated. The person was diagnosed with PCR-confirmed SARS-CoV-2 infection between March and December 2020. PBMC cultures contained approximately 1.8 million cells per well, around 9.7 IU/ml IL-2 and around 9.4 ug/ml peptides. The protocol was immunoSEQ multiplex PCR, while the TCRdb copy is restricted to in-frame clones and leaves out a portion. Of approximately 33,000 clones listed, about 78% are singletons. Sequences were derived from CD4+ T cells from PBMCs cultured with HCoV-NL63 spike peptides, sampled before COVID-19 vaccination. This sequence joins TRBV7-2 and TRBJ1-2, with unresolved D. The origin of this receptor is a human donor who had a prior SARS-CoV-2 infection. CDR3 coding DNA: TGTGCCAGCAGCTTAGGGCACAGCAACTATGGCTACACCTTC. This codes for CASSLGHSNYGYTF.